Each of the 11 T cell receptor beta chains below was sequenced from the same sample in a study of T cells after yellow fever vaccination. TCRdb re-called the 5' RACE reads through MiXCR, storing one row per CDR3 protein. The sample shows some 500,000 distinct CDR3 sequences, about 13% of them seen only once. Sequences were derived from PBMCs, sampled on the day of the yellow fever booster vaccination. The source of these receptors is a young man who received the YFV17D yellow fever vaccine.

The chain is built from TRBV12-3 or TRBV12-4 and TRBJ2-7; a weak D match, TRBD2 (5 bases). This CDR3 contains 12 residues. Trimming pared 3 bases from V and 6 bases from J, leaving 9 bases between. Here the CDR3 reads CASSFSSGEQYF. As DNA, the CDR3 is TGTGCCAGCAGTTTCTCGAGCGGCGAGCAGTACTTC.

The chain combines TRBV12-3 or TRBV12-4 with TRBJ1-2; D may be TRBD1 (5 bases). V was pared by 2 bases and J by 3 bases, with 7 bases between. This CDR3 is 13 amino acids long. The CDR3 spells CASSLSGYYGYTF. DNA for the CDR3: TGTGCCAGCAGTTTATCAGGGTACTATGGCTACACCTTC.

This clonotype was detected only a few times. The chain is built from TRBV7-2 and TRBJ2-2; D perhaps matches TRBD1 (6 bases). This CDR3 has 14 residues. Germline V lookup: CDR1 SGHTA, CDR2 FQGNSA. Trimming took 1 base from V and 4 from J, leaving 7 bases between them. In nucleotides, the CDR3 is TGTGCCAGCAGCTTAGAACAGGGCACCGGGGAGCTGTTTTTT. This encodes CASSLEQGTGELFF. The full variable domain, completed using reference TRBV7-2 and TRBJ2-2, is GAGVSQSPSNKVTEKGKDVELRCDPISGHTALYWYRQSLGQGLEFLIYFQGNSAPDKSGLPSDRFSAERTGGSVSTLTIQRTQQEDSAVYLCASSLEQGTGELFFGEGSRLTVL.

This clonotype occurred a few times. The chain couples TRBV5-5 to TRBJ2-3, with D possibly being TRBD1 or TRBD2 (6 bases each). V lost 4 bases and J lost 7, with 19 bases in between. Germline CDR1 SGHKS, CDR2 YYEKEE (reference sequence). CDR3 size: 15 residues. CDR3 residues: CASSITGAGINTQYF. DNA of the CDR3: TGTGCCAGCAGCATCACGGGGGCGGGGATTAATACGCAGTATTTT.

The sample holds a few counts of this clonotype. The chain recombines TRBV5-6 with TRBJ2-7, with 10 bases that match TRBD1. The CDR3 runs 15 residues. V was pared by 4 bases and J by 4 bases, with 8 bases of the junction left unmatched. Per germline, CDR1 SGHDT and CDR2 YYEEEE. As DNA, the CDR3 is TGTGCCAGCAGCGGGGTACGGGACAGGGGATACGAGCAGTACTTC. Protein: CASSGVRDRGYEQYF.

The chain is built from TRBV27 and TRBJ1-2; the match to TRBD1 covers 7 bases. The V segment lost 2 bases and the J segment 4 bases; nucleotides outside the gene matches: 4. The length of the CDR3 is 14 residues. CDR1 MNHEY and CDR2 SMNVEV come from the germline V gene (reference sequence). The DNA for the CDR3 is TGTGCCAGCAGTTTACTCCCAGGGGGCTATGGCTACACCTTC. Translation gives CASSLLPGGYGYTF.

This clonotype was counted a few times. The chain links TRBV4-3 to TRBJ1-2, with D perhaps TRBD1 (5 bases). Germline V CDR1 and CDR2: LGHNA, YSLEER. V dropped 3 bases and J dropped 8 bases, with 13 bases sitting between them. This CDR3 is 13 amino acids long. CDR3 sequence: CASSQSDSTGYTF. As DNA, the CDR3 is TGCGCCAGCAGCCAGTCCGACAGTACGGGCTACACCTTC.

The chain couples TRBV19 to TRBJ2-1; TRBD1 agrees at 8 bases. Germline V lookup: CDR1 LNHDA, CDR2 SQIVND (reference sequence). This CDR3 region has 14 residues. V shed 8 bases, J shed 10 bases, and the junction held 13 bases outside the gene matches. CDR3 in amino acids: CASRTSRQGREQFF. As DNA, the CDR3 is TGTGCCAGTCGCACCTCCCGACAGGGGAGGGAGCAGTTCTTC.

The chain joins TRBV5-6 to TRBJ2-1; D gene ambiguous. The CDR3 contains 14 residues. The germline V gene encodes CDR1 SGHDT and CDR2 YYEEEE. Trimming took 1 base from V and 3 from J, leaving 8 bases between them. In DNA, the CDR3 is TGTGCCAGCAGCTTGCAATCAGGCTACAATGAGCAGTTCTTC. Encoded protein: CASSLQSGYNEQFF.

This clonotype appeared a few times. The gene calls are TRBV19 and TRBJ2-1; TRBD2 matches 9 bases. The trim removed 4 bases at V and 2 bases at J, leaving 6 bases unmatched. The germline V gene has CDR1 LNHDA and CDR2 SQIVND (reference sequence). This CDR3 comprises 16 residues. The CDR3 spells CASSRISGGAYNEQFF. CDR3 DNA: TGTGCCAGTAGTAGGATTAGCGGGGGCGCCTACAATGAGCAGTTCTTC.

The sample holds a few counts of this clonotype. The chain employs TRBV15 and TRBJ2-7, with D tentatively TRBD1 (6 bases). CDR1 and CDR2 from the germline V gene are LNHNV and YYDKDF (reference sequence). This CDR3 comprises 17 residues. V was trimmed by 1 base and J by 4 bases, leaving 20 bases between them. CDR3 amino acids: CATSRALFKTGSYEQYF. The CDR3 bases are TGTGCCACCAGCAGAGCCCTCTTTAAGACAGGAAGTTACGAGCAGTACTTC.